The source of this TCR beta chain is a study of identifying expanded T cells in peripheral blood. The protocol was immunoSEQ multiplex PCR, while the TCRdb copy is restricted to in-frame clones and leaves out a portion. The sample records about 53,000 clones, approximately 80% being singletons. No infections or other immune events were documented during collection. Germline V gene lookup returns CDR1 SEHNR and CDR2 FQNEAQ (reference sequence). The CDR3 runs 13 residues. The V end lost 5 bases, the J end lost 4 bases, and 12 bases lay between the germline ends. The receptor comes from a person between 18 and 70 years old in good health. Material: blood. The rearrangement links TRBV7-9 to TRBJ2-7; D ambiguous. Here the CDR3 DNA reads TGTGCCAGCAGCGCCTCGGACGGATACGAGCAGTACTTC. Protein: CASSASDGYEQYF. Filled out from reference TRBV7-9 and TRBJ2-7, the complete variable domain reads DTGVSQNPRHKITKRGQNVTFRCDPISEHNRLYWYRQTLGQGPEFLTYFQNEAQLEKSRLLSDRFSAERPKGSFSTLEIQRTEQGDSAMYLCASSASDGYEQYFGPGTRLTVT.